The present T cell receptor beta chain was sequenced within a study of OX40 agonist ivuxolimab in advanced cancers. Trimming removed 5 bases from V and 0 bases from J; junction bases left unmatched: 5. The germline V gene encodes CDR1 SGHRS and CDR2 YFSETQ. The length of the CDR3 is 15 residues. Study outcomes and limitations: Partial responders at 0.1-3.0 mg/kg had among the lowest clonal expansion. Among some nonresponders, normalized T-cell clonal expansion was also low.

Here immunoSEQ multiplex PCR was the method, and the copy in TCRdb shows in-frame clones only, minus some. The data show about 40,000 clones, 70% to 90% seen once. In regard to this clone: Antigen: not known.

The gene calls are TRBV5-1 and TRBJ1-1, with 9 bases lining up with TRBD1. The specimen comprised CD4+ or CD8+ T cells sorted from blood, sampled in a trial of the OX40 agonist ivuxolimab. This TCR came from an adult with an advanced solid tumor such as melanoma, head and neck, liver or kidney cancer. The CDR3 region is CASRGGQGMNTEAFF. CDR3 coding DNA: TGCGCCAGCAGAGGGGGACAGGGCATGAACACTGAAGCTTTCTTT.